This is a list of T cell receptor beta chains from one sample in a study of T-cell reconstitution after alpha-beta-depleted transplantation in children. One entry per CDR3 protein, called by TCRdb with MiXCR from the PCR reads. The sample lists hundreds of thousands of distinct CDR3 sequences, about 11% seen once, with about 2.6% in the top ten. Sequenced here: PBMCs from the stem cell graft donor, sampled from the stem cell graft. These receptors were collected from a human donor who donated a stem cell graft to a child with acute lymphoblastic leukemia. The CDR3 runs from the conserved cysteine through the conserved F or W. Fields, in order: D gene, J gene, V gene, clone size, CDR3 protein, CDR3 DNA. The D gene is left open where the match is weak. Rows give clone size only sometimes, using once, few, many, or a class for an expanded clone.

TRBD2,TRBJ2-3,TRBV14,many,CASSSSGNPDTQYF,TGTGCCAGCAGCAGCAGCGGGAACCCTGATACGCAGTATTTT
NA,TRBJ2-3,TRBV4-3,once,CASSQGELVTDTQYF,TGCGCCAGCAGCCAAGGTGAACTAGTAACAGATACGCAGTATTTT
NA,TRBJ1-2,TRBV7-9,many,CASSSGQRGGYTF,TGTGCCAGCAGCTCCGGACAAAGGGGAGGCTACACCTTC
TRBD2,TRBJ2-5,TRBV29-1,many,CSVDTLAVQETQYF,TGCAGCGTCGATACCCTAGCGGTCCAAGAGACCCAGTACTTC
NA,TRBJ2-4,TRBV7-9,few,CASSLAEGGIQYF,TGTGCCAGCAGCTTAGCGGAGGGAGGCATTCAGTACTTC
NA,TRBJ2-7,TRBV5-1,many,CASSLGDNSYEQYF,TGCGCCAGCAGCTTGGGGGACAACTCCTACGAGCAGTACTTC
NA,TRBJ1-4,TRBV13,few,CASSVGVGPGNEKLFF,TGTGCCAGCAGCGTCGGAGTAGGCCCCGGTAATGAAAAACTGTTTTTT
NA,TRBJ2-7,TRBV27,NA,CASSLLSGPETSYEQYF,TGTGCCAGCAGTTTACTCTCCGGGCCGGAAACATCCTACGAGCAGTACTTC
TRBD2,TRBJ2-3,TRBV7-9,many,CASSSGLAVDTQYF,TGTGCCAGCAGCTCGGGACTAGCGGTCGATACGCAGTATTTT
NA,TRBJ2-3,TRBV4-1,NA,CASSQGGVTQYF,TGCGCCAGCAGCCAAGGCGGGGTTACGCAGTATTTT
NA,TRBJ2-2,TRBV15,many,CATSSTGHGELFF,TGTGCCACCAGCAGCACGGGGCACGGGGAGCTGTTTTTT
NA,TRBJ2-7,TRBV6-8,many,CASSYRGTSYEQYF,TGTGCCAGCAGTTACAGAGGGACATCCTACGAGCAGTACTTC
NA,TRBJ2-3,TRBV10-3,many,CAISKVWAATSTDTQYF,TGTGCCATCAGTAAAGTCTGGGCAGCGACTAGCACAGATACGCAGTATTTT
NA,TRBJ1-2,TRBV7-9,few,CASSLIRTTNYGYTF,TGTGCCAGCAGCTTAATTCGGACGACTAACTATGGCTACACCTTC
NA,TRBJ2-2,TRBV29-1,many,CSVEQGPTGELFF,TGCAGCGTCGAACAGGGACCCACCGGGGAGCTGTTTTTT
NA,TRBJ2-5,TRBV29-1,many,CSVRLFQETQYF,TGCAGCGTCCGACTGTTTCAAGAGACCCAGTACTTC
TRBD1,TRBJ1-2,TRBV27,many,CASTPSAGDRSYGYTF,TGTGCCAGCACGCCTTCGGCAGGGGACAGATCCTATGGCTACACCTTC